This T cell receptor (beta chain) derives from a study of T cells in Graves' hyperthyroidism and ophthalmopathy. This CDR3 is 15 amino acids long. The germline V gene has CDR1 SGHNT and CDR2 YENEEA. V trimming: 4 bases; J trimming: 1 base; junction bases outside the gene matches: 3. Template material for amplifying TCR beta CDR3 regions consisted of RNA transcripts. TCR CDR3 regions were first amplified by RT-PCR with HTBI primers. TCRdb itself ran the multiplex PCR reads through MiXCR, one entry per CDR3 protein. The sample lists about 700,000 distinct CDR3 sequences; 14% were seen once. This clonotype was seen ten or more times.

This TCR was sampled from a woman aged 18-35 years with Graves' hyperthyroidism. The sample was blood. This chain links TRBV11-3 with TRBJ2-3; 9 bases map to TRBD1. As DNA, the CDR3 is TGTGCCAGCAGCTGGAGGGACAGGGGCACAGATACGCAGTATTTT. It is translated as CASSWRDRGTDTQYF.